Each of the 12 T cell receptor beta chains below was sequenced from the same sample in a study of regulatory T cells in long-lasting Graves disease. The authors built TCR beta libraries using iRepertoire HTBI primers and Arm-PCR of CDR3 regions. TCRdb re-called the multiplex PCR reads through MiXCR, storing one row per CDR3 protein. The sample includes 560,000 or so distinct CDR3 sequences, roughly 15% of them seen just once. Time point of the sample: newly diagnosed GD, antithyroid drugs for less than 3 months. The TCR library was made from RNA extracted from PBMCs. Separately, the same data were catalogued under a study of T cells in Graves' hyperthyroidism and ophthalmopathy.

The specimen comprised peripheral blood mononuclear cells (PBMCs), sampled at new diagnosis, from a patient treated with antithyroid drugs. All receptors come from a man aged 18 to 30 with Graves disease.

Comments on this clonotype: Given a much more abundant clone one base away, this may be a read error. The rearrangement uses TRBV11-2 and TRBJ1-1; D remains ambiguous. CDR1 and CDR2 (germline): SGHAT, FQNNGV. The CDR3 runs to 15 residues. The CDR3 sequence is CASGLSWPLNTEAFF. The DNA for the CDR3 is TGTGCCAGCGGCTTAAGTTGGCCGTTGAACACTGAAGCTTTCTTT.

This clonotype came up a few times. The gene calls are TRBV5-1 and TRBJ1-5; no firm D call. The CDR3 consists of 15 residues. V shed 0 bases and J shed 2 bases, with 9 bases lying between them. Germline V gene lookup returns CDR1 SGHRS and CDR2 YFSETQ. Here the CDR3 DNA reads TGCGCCAGCAGCTTGGGAGGGTGGGGCAATCAGCCCCAGCATTTT. Its protein product is CASSLGGWGNQPQHF.

This clonotype was observed at least ten times. V gene TRBV7-8 combines with J gene TRBJ2-7; a possible D gene is TRBD1 (6 bases). V was trimmed by 7 bases and J by 2 bases, leaving 15 bases between them. Germline values: CDR1 SGHVS, CDR2 FQNEAQ. The CDR3 spans 14 residues. In DNA form, the CDR3 reads TGTGCCAGCAACCCCCCAGGGGCCCCCTACGAGCAGTACTTC. This sequence encodes CASNPPGAPYEQYF.

In its sample, this clonotype was seen many times. The rearrangement links TRBV20-1 to TRBJ2-7; possible D gene TRBD1, 6 bases. The V end was cut by 5 bases, the J end by 2 bases, with 16 bases between. Germline values: CDR1 DFQATT, CDR2 SNEGSKA (reference sequence). This CDR3 has 14 amino acids. CDR3 loop: CSAPNPGQTYEQYF. DNA of the CDR3: TGCAGTGCTCCGAATCCGGGACAAACCTACGAGCAGTACTTC.

This clonotype was observed many times. CDR3 residues: CAWTPQGTETQYF. The CDR3 DNA is TGTGCCTGGACCCCTCAGGGGACGGAGACCCAGTACTTC. The genes are TRBV30 and TRBJ2-5; the D gene is possibly TRBD1 (6 bases). This CDR3 has 13 residues. CDR1 GTSNPN and CDR2 SVGIG come from the germline V gene (reference sequence). V shed 4 bases and J shed 5 bases, with 14 bases lying between them.

This clonotype appeared many times. The CDR3 loop reads CSVHRDSMPEQFF. CDR3 DNA: TGCAGCGTCCACCGGGACAGCATGCCCGAGCAGTTCTTC. The chain combines TRBV29-1 with TRBJ2-1; TRBD1 agrees at 7 bases. The CDR3 covers 13 residues. Germline-derived CDR1 and CDR2 are SQVTM and ANQGSEA. V was pared by 6 bases and J by 10 bases, with 12 bases of the junction left unmatched.

This clonotype appeared many times. V gene TRBV20-1 combines with J gene TRBJ2-7; no definite D call. Trimming shortened V by 0 bases and J by 3 bases, and 6 bases separated the two germline ends. The length of the CDR3 is 12 residues. Germline V gene data show CDR1 as DFQATT and CDR2 as SNEGSKA (reference sequence). DNA of the CDR3: TGCAGTGCTAGAGAAGGCATCTACGAGCAGTACTTC. As protein: CSAREGIYEQYF.

The chain links TRBV19 to TRBJ1-1, with D tentatively TRBD1 (6 bases). Germline CDR1 is LNHDA and CDR2 is SQIVND (reference sequence). There are 14 residues in the CDR3. V dropped 6 bases and J dropped 4 bases, with 15 bases sitting between them. The CDR3 region is CASSLTGGPTEAFF. CDR3 bases: TGTGCCAGTAGCCTAACCGGGGGGCCCACTGAAGCTTTCTTT.

This clonotype was observed a handful of times. The genes are TRBV6-9 and TRBJ2-7; 11 bases fit TRBD1. The CDR3 is made up of 16 amino acids. Trimming at V came to 3 bases and at J to 5 bases, leaving 9 bases not matched to a gene. The germline V gene has CDR1 MNHGY and CDR2 SVAAGI. The CDR3 DNA reads as TGTGCCAGCAGTTACCCTCGGGACAGGGGGGACGACGAGCAGTACTTC. The encoded protein is CASSYPRDRGDDEQYF.

In its sample, this clonotype was seen once. V usage is TRBV5-6 and J usage is TRBJ2-4, with 8 bases lining up with TRBD1. CDR1 SGHDT and CDR2 YYEEEE come from the germline V gene. The CDR3 length is 15 residues. Trimming removed 2 bases from V and 8 bases from J; junction bases left unmatched: 9. The CDR3 region is CASSFIGQGEHIQYF. For the CDR3, the DNA is TGTGCCAGCAGCTTTATCGGACAGGGCGAACACATTCAGTACTTC.

This clonotype has ten or more counts. The V gene is TRBV2, the J gene TRBJ2-7; the D gene is possibly TRBD1 (7 bases). CDR1 is SNHLY and CDR2 is FYNNEI in the germline V gene. This CDR3 is built from 13 residues. V was cut by 8 bases and J by 6 bases, with 17 bases left in between. Here the CDR3 DNA reads TGTGCCAGCGGGAAGGAGGGGGCGACCGAGCAGTACTTC. Its protein is CASGKEGATEQYF.

The chain couples TRBV15 to TRBJ1-2, with 7 bases aligning to TRBD1. V was clipped by 1 base and J by 8 bases; unmatched bases: 7. CDR1 is LNHNV and CDR2 is YYDKDF in the germline V gene (reference sequence). The CDR3 is 14 residues long. CDR3 in amino acids: CATSRGQGGSGYTF. The CDR3 bases are TGTGCCACCAGCAGAGGTCAGGGGGGGAGCGGCTACACCTTC.